This T cell receptor beta chain was profiled in a study of neurological immune-mediated disorders. Points from the study as a whole: It was HTLV-1-associated myelopathy that showed the most TCR clonal expansion, while multiple sclerosis showed the least, falling below healthy controls.

Time point described: longitudinal time-point 1 (baseline). PBMCs stored at -80 C, numbering 2 million, were the origin of the unsorted libraries. In germline, CDR1 is SGHDN, CDR2 FVKESK. CDR3 length equals 14 residues. V was clipped by 1 base and J by 2 bases, with 8 bases between them. With 10-nucleotide random UMIs included, cDNA was synthesized by 5'RACE. Using its own MiXCR run on the 5' RACE reads, TCRdb lists one record per CDR3 protein. The table lists tens of thousands of distinct CDR3 sequences, 3.2% of them singletons. In this sample, this clonotype turned up a few times. Its antigen is not known.

Input material: PBMCs. The J gene is TRBJ2-5, the V gene TRBV14, with D uncertain. The receptor was derived from an older woman with multiple sclerosis. CDR3 sequence: CASSQVLGQETQYF. The CDR3 DNA reads TGTGCCAGCAGCCAAGTCCTCGGTCAAGAGACCCAGTACTTC. Full variable domain (outside the CDR3, taken from reference TRBV14 and TRBJ2-5): EAGVTQFPSHSVIEKGQTVTLRCDPISGHDNLYWYRRVMGKEIKFLLHFVKESKQDESGMPNNRFLAERTGGTYSTLKVQPAELEDSGVYFCASSQVLGQETQYFGPGTRLLVL.